Following are 3 T cell receptor beta chains from one sample sequenced in a study of blood T cell repertoires in COVID-19. Here immunoSEQ multiplex PCR was the method, and the copy in TCRdb shows in-frame clones only, minus some. The table records 150,000 to 200,000 clones, around 82% of them present only once. The sample consisted of peripheral blood. All receptors come from a woman at least 80 years old with acute or convalescent COVID-19.

CDR3 coding DNA: TGTGCCACCAGTGACCACAGGGATGGCTATGGCTACACCTTC. This codes for CATSDHRDGYGYTF. The V gene is TRBV24-1, the J gene TRBJ1-2, with D maybe TRBD1 (6 bases). CDR1 is KGHDR, CDR2 SFDVKD, per germline. V was shortened by 4 bases and J by 4 bases, with 12 bases between the two germline ends. CDR3 length: 14 amino acids.

The gene calls are TRBV6-5 and TRBJ2-2; TRBD2 matches 9 bases. Germline V gene sequence: CDR1 MNHEY, CDR2 SVGAGI. The CDR3 has 14 residues. The trim removed 11 bases at V and 5 bases at J, leaving 9 bases unmatched. CDR3 sequence (DNA): TGTGCCTGTCGGCGGGGGGGAGGGACCGGGGAGCTGTTTTTT. It specifies CACRRGGGTGELFF.

The gene calls are TRBV4-1 and TRBJ1-1, with TRBD1 as a possible D gene (5 bases). The V end was cut by 1 base, the J end by 4 bases, with 13 bases between. Per germline, CDR1 MGHRA and CDR2 YSYEKL. CDR3 length equals 15 residues. In DNA, the CDR3 is TGCGCCAGCAGCCAAGCCGCACGGGGGGGCACTGAAGCTTTCTTT. Translation gives CASSQAARGGTEAFF.